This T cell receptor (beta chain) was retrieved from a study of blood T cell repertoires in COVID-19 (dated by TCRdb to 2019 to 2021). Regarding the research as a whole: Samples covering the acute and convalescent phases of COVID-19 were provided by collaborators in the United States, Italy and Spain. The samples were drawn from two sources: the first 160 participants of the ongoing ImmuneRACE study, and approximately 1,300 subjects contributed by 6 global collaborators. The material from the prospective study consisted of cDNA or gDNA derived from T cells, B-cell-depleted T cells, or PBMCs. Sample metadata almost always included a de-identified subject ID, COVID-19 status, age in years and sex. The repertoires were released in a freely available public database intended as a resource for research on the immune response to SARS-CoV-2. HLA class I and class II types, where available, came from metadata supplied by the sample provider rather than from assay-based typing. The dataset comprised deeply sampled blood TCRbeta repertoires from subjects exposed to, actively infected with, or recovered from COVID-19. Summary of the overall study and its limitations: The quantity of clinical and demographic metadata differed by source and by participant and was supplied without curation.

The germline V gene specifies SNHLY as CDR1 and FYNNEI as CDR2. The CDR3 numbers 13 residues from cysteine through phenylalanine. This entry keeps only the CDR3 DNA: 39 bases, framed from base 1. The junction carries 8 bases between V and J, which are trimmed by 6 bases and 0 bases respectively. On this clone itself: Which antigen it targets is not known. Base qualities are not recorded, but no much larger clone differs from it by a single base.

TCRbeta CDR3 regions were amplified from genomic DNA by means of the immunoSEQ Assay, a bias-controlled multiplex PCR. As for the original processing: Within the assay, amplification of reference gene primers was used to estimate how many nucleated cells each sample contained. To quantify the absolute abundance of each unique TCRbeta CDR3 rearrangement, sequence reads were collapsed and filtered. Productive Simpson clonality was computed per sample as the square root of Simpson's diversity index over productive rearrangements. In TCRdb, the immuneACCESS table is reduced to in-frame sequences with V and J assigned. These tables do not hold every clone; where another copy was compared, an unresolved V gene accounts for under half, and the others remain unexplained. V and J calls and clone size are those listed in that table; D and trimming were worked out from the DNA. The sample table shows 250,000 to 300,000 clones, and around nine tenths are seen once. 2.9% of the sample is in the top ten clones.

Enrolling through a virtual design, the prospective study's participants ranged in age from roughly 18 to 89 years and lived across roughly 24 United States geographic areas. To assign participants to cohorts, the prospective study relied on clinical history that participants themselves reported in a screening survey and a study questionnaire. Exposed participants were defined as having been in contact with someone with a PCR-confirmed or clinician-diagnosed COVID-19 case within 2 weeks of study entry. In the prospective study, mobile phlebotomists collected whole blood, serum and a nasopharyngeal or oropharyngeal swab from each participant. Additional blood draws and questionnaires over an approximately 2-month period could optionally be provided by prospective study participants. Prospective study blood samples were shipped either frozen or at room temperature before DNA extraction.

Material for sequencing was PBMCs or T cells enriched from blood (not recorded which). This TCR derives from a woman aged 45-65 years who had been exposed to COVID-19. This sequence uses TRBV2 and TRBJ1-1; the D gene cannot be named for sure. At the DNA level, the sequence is TGTGCCAGCAGGACTAATTTGAACACTGAAGCTTTCTTT. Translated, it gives CASRTNLNTEAFF.